This TCR beta chain was observed in a study of early T cells in non-severe SARS-CoV-2 infection. Each CDR3 protein gets one entry after TCRdb re-called the 5' RACE reads with MiXCR. In the table there are some 58,000 distinct CDR3 sequences, approximately 10% of which are singletons. V gave up 5 bases and J gave up 2 bases; unmatched junction bases: 9. Germline loops: CDR1 LGHDT, CDR2 YNNKEL (reference sequence). There are 15 residues in the CDR3. This clonotype has only a few counts. The sequencing used whole blood, collected at baseline. This chain connects TRBV3-1 to TRBJ2-7; 7 positions agree with TRBD1. This TCR was recovered from an adult who was a healthcare worker with PCR-confirmed SARS-CoV-2 infection or an uninfected control (not recorded which). Here the CDR3 reads CASSNRQGTAYEQYF. The CDR3 DNA is TGTGCCAGCAGCAACCGACAGGGTACTGCCTACGAGCAGTACTTC.